This is a list of T cell receptor beta chains from one sample in a study of metastatic and nonmetastatic thyroid tumors. With MiXCR, TCRdb reprocessed the PCR reads. This sample has about 18,000 clones; about a third occur once, and the top ten carry 9% to 10%. Sequencing was performed on tumor tissue. These receptors originate from a male donor with papillary thyroid cancer or a benign thyroid nodule (not recorded which). Some clones in this sample may be carry-over from other donors' samples. The CDR3 runs from the conserved cysteine through the conserved F or W. Each record gives: D gene, CDR3 length, clone size, J gene, V gene, CDR3 protein, CDR3 DNA. The D gene is left open where the match is weak. Expanded clones get a size class; other rows say once, few or many, or leave the size out.

>NA|14|NA|TRBJ1-1|TRBV27
CASSSGAMNTEAFF
TGTGCCAGCAGTTCAGGGGCCATGAACACTGAAGCTTTCTTT
>NA|13|NA|TRBJ1-5|TRBV6-1
CARSDGSNQPQHF
TGTGCCCGCAGTGATGGGAGCAATCAGCCACAGCATTTT
>TRBD2|14|NA|TRBJ2-1|TRBV20-1
CSARRLAGGREQFF
TGCAGTGCTCGACGACTAGCGGGAGGCAGGGAGCAGTTCTTC
>TRBD2|16|many|TRBJ2-1|TRBV3-1
CASSHRGASGGNEQFF
TGTGCCAGCAGCCACAGGGGGGCTAGCGGGGGCAATGAGCAGTTCTTC
>NA|14|NA|TRBJ1-1|TRBV9
CASSVRGGNTEAFF
TGTGCCAGCAGCGTAAGGGGGGGTAACACTGAAGCTTTCTTT
>TRBD2|17|NA|TRBJ2-7|TRBV6-2/TRBV6-3
CVSSYIMGLADSYEQYF
TGCGTCAGCAGTTACATAATGGGACTAGCGGATTCCTACGAGCAGTACTTC
>NA|16|few|TRBJ2-2|TRBV15
CATSRSGFTNTGELFF
TGTGCCACCAGCAGATCGGGGTTTACGAACACCGGGGAGCTGTTTTTT
>NA|13|once|TRBJ1-1|TRBV14
CASLQTMNTEAFF
TGTGCCAGCCTACAGACGATGAACACTGAAGCTTTCTTT
>TRBD1|13|NA|TRBJ2-7|TRBV2
CASSEQVQGSVYF
TGTGCCAGCAGCGAGCAGGTACAGGGGTCGGTGTACTTC
>TRBD2|15|many|TRBJ2-3|TRBV6-4
CASSGTSGDTDTQYF
TGTGCCAGCAGCGGGACTAGCGGAGACACAGATACGCAGTATTTT
>NA|13|many|TRBJ2-3|TRBV28
CASSYSNQDTQYF
TGTGCCAGCAGTTATAGCAATCAGGATACGCAGTATTTT
>NA|15|NA|TRBJ2-3|TRBV19
CASSMRLAGTDTQYF
TGTGCCAGTAGTATGAGGCTAGCAGGCACAGATACGCAGTATTTT
>NA|13|many|TRBJ2-1|TRBV7-2
CASSQLQGNEQFF
TGTGCCAGCAGCCAATTGCAGGGAAATGAGCAGTTCTTC
>NA|13|NA|TRBJ2-3|TRBV27
CASSLTGTDTQYF
TGTGCCAGCAGTTTAACGGGCACAGATACGCAGTATTTT
>TRBD2|13|NA|TRBJ2-3|TRBV20-1
CRAQRGNTDTQYF
TGCAGGGCACAGCGGGGGAACACAGATACGCAGTATTTT
>TRBD2|15|NA|TRBJ2-1|TRBV12-3/TRBV12-4
CASSLGTSGRGEQFF
TGTGCCAGCAGTTTAGGGACTAGCGGGAGAGGTGAGCAGTTCTTC
>NA|15|NA|TRBJ1-3|TRBV2
CASRGYRASGNTIYF
TGTGCCAGCAGGGGTTACAGGGCCTCTGGAAACACCATATATTTT
>NA|15|NA|TRBJ1-5|TRBV20-1
CSARGGSDSNQPQHF
TGCAGTGCTAGAGGGGGGTCGGATAGCAATCAGCCCCAGCATTTT
>TRBD1|13|NA|TRBJ1-4|TRBV30
CAWRGTGVEKLFF
TGTGCCTGGAGGGGGACAGGAGTTGAAAAACTGTTTTTT
>NA|14|NA|TRBJ2-7|TRBV27
CASTVSRDIGEQYF
TGTGCCAGCACCGTTTCCAGGGACATCGGGGAGCAGTACTTC
>NA|15|NA|TRBJ1-4|TRBV6-1
CASSPLWGGNEKLFF
TGTGCCAGCAGTCCGCTCTGGGGGGGAAACGAAAAACTGTTTTTT
>TRBD1|15|many|TRBJ2-7|TRBV4-2
CASSALGDRTYEQYF
TGTGCCAGCAGCGCCCTGGGGGACAGAACCTACGAGCAGTACTTC
>NA|17|NA|TRBJ2-3|TRBV11-2
CASTSGGWETRTDTQYF
TGTGCCAGCACATCGGGCGGGTGGGAGACCCGGACAGATACGCAGTATTTT
>NA|13|few|TRBJ1-2|TRBV28
CASSLSGGSGYAF
TGTGCCAGCAGTTTAAGCGGGGGAAGTGGCTACGCCTTC
>NA|16|NA|TRBJ2-5|TRBV3-1
CASSQGRGPYQETQYF
TGTGCCAGCAGCCAAGGAAGGGGCCCGTACCAAGAGACCCAGTACTTC